This T cell receptor beta chain was captured by sequencing in a study of T cells in Graves' hyperthyroidism and ophthalmopathy. On this clonotype: The junction departs from the called germline gene at one end, perhaps through a read error.

Researchers amplified the TCR beta CDR3 regions from RNA transcripts. First-round RT-PCR targeting the TCR CDR3 was performed with the HTBI primer set. TCRdb reanalysed the multiplex PCR reads using MiXCR and keeps one entry per CDR3 protein. This sample has 700,000 or so distinct CDR3 sequences, with about 15% found just once. Sequenced input: blood. The origin of this receptor is a man younger than 35 with Graves' hyperthyroidism.

CDR3 DNA: TGTGCCAGCAGCTTAAGGGACGAGCGGTACTTC. Translating it yields CASSLRDERYF. J is TRBJ2-7 and V is TRBV7-2; D is tentatively TRBD1 or TRBD2 (5 bases each). CDR3 length: 11 residues. Germline CDR1 SGHTA, CDR2 FQGNSA.